This is a list of T cell receptor beta chains from one sample in a study of T cells expressing NK-cell markers. TCRdb reanalyzed the 5' RACE reads, giving one entry per CDR3 protein sequence and no DNA. Its listing shows around 180,000 distinct CDR3 sequences. The sequenced sample was blood T cells: a sorted CD56 or NKG2C T cell subset, CD4+ or CD8+ T cells, or bulk PBMC T cells (not recorded which). Receptor source: a man aged 18-75 years in good health. CDR3s include the opening cysteine and the closing phenylalanine or tryptophan.

J: TRBJ2-5; length: 14; V: TRBV4-2; CDR3: CASSEAGPRETQYF
J: TRBJ1-2; length: 16; V: TRBV2; CDR3: CASSEGRGITNYGYTF
J: TRBJ2-1; length: 14; V: TRBV10-3; CDR3: CAIRGQGADNEQFF
J: TRBJ1-5; length: 22; V: TRBV14; CDR3: CASSQESIFLGQPSSGNQPQHF
J: TRBJ1-2; length: 15; V: TRBV15; CDR3: CATSSGTASNYGYTF
J: TRBJ2-5; length: 16; V: TRBV11-2; CDR3: CASSWAGTGVVETQYF
J: TRBJ2-3; length: 13; V: TRBV29-1; CDR3: CSFLGWGTDTQYF
J: TRBJ2-7; length: 17; V: TRBV27; CDR3: CANCQSPGVAGTYEQYF
J: TRBJ2-2; length: 13; V: TRBV11-1; CDR3: CASSLYNTGELFF
J: TRBJ1-5; length: 14; V: TRBV6-5; CDR3: CASSYGLGNQPQHF
J: TRBJ2-2; length: 16; V: TRBV5-1; CDR3: CASSLGWTPNTGELFF
J: TRBJ2-3; length: 17; V: TRBV2; CDR3: CASSETSGGFDTDTQYF
J: TRBJ2-7; length: 13; V: TRBV9; CDR3: CASSVGAGNEQYF
J: TRBJ2-1; length: 14; V: TRBV3-1; CDR3: CASSQDFGLNEQFF
J: TRBJ2-5; length: 11; V: TRBV13; CDR3: CASSGGETQYF
J: TRBJ2-3; length: 12; V: TRBV6-2/TRBV6-3; CDR3: CASSLWTDAQYF
J: TRBJ2-5; length: 14; V: TRBV7-8; CDR3: CASSPGGRGETQYF
J: TRBJ2-3; length: 16; V: TRBV11-3; CDR3: CASSLDSPLATDTQYF
J: TRBJ1-4; length: 17; V: TRBV6-5; CDR3: CASSSRQGEVDNEKLFF
J: TRBJ2-5; length: 15; V: TRBV6-5; CDR3: CASSYRFLGQETQYF
J: TRBJ1-5; length: 15; V: TRBV24-1; CDR3: CATSDLTGACQPQHF
J: TRBJ2-1; length: 17; V: TRBV15; CDR3: CATNPKGYRGILSEQFF
J: TRBJ2-1; length: 15; V: TRBV3-1; CDR3: CASSQTTSSYNEQFF
J: TRBJ2-7; length: 12; V: TRBV20-1; CDR3: CSATGQSYEQYF
J: TRBJ2-2; length: 15; V: TRBV5-5; CDR3: CASSPGTEMSGELFF
J: TRBJ1-5; length: 15; V: TRBV7-2; CDR3: CASSLAWGANQPQHF
J: TRBJ2-1; length: 15; V: TRBV12-3/TRBV12-4; CDR3: CASNSDGGDQNEQFF
J: TRBJ2-3; length: 15; V: TRBV12-3/TRBV12-4; CDR3: CASSSPRESTDTQYF
J: TRBJ2-3; length: 14; V: TRBV13; CDR3: CASSLDRDPDTQYF
J: TRBJ2-1; length: 15; V: TRBV5-8; CDR3: CASSLGGPSYNEQFF
J: TRBJ2-7; length: 14; V: TRBV13; CDR3: CASSSISSFHEQYF
J: TRBJ1-5; length: 17; V: TRBV10-3; CDR3: CAISEFSGGPSNQPQHF
J: TRBJ2-1; length: 16; V: TRBV6-1; CDR3: CASSPWAGGSYNEQFF
J: TRBJ1-1; length: 13; V: TRBV19; CDR3: CASSIDGYYEAFF
J: TRBJ2-7; length: 12; V: TRBV7-9; CDR3: CASSPDSWEQYF
J: TRBJ2-7; length: 16; V: TRBV20-1; CDR3: CSASSGTGSHWYEQYF
J: TRBJ2-7; length: 13; V: TRBV10-3; CDR3: CAISNRGNYEQYF
J: TRBJ2-7; length: 17; V: TRBV3-1; CDR3: CASSPGLAGASSYEQYF
J: TRBJ2-1; length: 16; V: TRBV2; CDR3: CASTDRGLAGDNEQFF
J: TRBJ1-2; length: 17; V: TRBV4-2; CDR3: CASSQDWGDRANYGYTF
J: TRBJ2-5; length: 15; V: TRBV7-9; CDR3: CASSSFTGQKETQYF
J: TRBJ2-3; length: 17; V: TRBV6-1; CDR3: CASSEGYGAIGADTQYF
J: TRBJ1-2; length: 14; V: TRBV5-1; CDR3: CASSKDREDYGYTF
J: TRBJ2-1; length: 14; V: TRBV12-3/TRBV12-4; CDR3: CASSLALRYNEQFF
J: TRBJ1-1; length: 13; V: TRBV12-5; CDR3: CASKTGGLGEAFF
J: TRBJ2-7; length: 15; V: TRBV2; CDR3: CASSPPGPAYYEQYF
J: TRBJ2-3; length: 15; V: TRBV27; CDR3: CASSFSPLGSDTQYF
J: TRBJ1-1; length: 16; V: TRBV5-6; CDR3: CASSLPWGEWNTEAFF